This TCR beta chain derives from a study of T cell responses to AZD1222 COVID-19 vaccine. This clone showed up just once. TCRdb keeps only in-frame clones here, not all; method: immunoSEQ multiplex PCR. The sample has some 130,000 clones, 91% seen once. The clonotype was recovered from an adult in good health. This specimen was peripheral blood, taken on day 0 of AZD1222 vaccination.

As DNA, the CDR3 is TGTGCCATCAGTGGGGACAGGGCATACACCTTC. It is translated as CAISGDRAYTF. This sequence joins TRBV10-3 and TRBJ1-2; 9 nucleotides line up with TRBD1. Germline CDR1 is ENHRY and CDR2 is SYGVKD. J lost 11 bases, V lost 4 bases, and 2 bases had no gene match. CDR3 length: 11 amino acids.